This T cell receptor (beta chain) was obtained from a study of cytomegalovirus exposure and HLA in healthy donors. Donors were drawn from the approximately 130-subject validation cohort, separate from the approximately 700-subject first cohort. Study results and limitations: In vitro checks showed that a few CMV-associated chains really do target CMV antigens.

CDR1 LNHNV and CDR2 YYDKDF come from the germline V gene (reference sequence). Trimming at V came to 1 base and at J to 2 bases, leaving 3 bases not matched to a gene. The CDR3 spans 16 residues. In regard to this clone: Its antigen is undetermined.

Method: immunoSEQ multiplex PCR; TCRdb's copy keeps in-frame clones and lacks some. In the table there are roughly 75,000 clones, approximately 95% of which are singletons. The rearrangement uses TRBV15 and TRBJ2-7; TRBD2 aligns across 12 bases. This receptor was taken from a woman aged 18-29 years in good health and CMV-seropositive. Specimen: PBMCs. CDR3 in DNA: TGTGCCACCAGCAGAGGTACTAGCGGGGGGCCCTACGAGCAGTACTTC. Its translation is CATSRGTSGGPYEQYF.